Listed below are T cell receptor beta chains from one sample, sequenced in a study of PD-1 blockade in classical Hodgkin lymphoma. Assay: immunoSEQ multiplex PCR; the TCRdb copy retains only in-frame clones and omits some. The table shows around 50,000 clones, with about three quarters occurring only once. Here the sequenced sample was peripheral blood mononuclear cells (PBMCs), taken before the fourth cycle of nivolumab. The receptors stem from a human donor with classical Hodgkin lymphoma. Both conserved end residues are part of each CDR3. A D gene is named only where the DNA matches it firmly. Clone size appears in some rows only: once, few, many, or a class for an expanded clone.

v_gene: TRBV4-3
j_gene: TRBJ1-2
abundance: -
d_gene: -
CDR3nt: TGCGCCAGCAGCCCATTACAGGGTTACTATGGCTACACCTTC
CDR3aa: CASSPLQGYYGYTF

v_gene: TRBV6-1
j_gene: TRBJ2-7
abundance: -
d_gene: -
CDR3nt: TGTGCCAGCAGCACCCCGGGTAACTCCTACGAGCAGTACTTC
CDR3aa: CASSTPGNSYEQYF

v_gene: TRBV6-1
j_gene: TRBJ2-5
abundance: -
d_gene: -
CDR3nt: TGTGCCAGCAGTGAAGAGGGGACCCAGGAGACCCAGTACTTC
CDR3aa: CASSEEGTQETQYF

v_gene: TRBV2
j_gene: TRBJ2-1
abundance: few
d_gene: TRBD2
CDR3nt: TGTGCCAGCAGTGAAAATTGGGCGGGAGGTGCGAATGAGCAGTTCTTC
CDR3aa: CASSENWAGGANEQFF

v_gene: TRBV14
j_gene: TRBJ2-5
abundance: -
d_gene: TRBD2
CDR3nt: TGTGCCAGCAGCCAGGAACGGGGACTACGAGCAGAGACCCAGTACTTC
CDR3aa: CASSQERGLRAETQYF

v_gene: TRBV19
j_gene: TRBJ2-1
abundance: -
d_gene: TRBD1
CDR3nt: TGTGCCAGTAAACGAAAGGGGGCCCCAAGCTCCTACAATGAGCAGTTCTTC
CDR3aa: CASKRKGAPSSYNEQFF

v_gene: TRBV29-1
j_gene: TRBJ2-1
abundance: once
d_gene: TRBD2
CDR3nt: TGCAGCGTTCCAAGGTTAGGACTAGTAGGAAATGAGCAGTTCTTC
CDR3aa: CSVPRLGLVGNEQFF

v_gene: TRBV28
j_gene: TRBJ1-3
abundance: few
d_gene: -
CDR3nt: TGTGCCAGCAGTACCCCCCCTCGGGCCATATATTTT
CDR3aa: CASSTPPRAIYF

v_gene: TRBV7-9
j_gene: TRBJ2-2
abundance: -
d_gene: -
CDR3nt: TGTGCCAGCAGCTTATGGACCGGGGAGCTGTTTTTT
CDR3aa: CASSLWTGELFF

v_gene: TRBV18
j_gene: TRBJ2-7
abundance: -
d_gene: -
CDR3nt: TGTGCCAGCCACTCATCCCCTGGGCTCGTACAAGGGGAGCAGTACTTC
CDR3aa: CASHSSPGLVQGEQYF

v_gene: TRBV5-1
j_gene: TRBJ2-1
abundance: -
d_gene: TRBD2
CDR3nt: TGCGCCAGCACTAGCGGGGAGGTAAATGAGCAGTTCTTC
CDR3aa: CASTSGEVNEQFF

v_gene: TRBV27
j_gene: TRBJ2-3
abundance: -
d_gene: -
CDR3nt: TGTGCCAGCAGTTTATGGGGGCTCACAGATACGCAGTATTTT
CDR3aa: CASSLWGLTDTQYF

v_gene: TRBV4-3
j_gene: TRBJ2-2
abundance: -
d_gene: TRBD1
CDR3nt: TGCGCCAGCAGCCACCTGACAGGGCGACCCGGGGAGCTGTTTTTT
CDR3aa: CASSHLTGRPGELFF

v_gene: TRBV5-1
j_gene: TRBJ1-2
abundance: many
d_gene: -
CDR3nt: TGCGCCAGCAGCTTGGACGGACAGACCTATGGCTACACCTTC
CDR3aa: CASSLDGQTYGYTF

v_gene: TRBV7-9
j_gene: TRBJ1-2
abundance: -
d_gene: -
CDR3nt: TGTGCCAGCAGCTTGGAAGGGCGTATCTATGGCTACACCTTC
CDR3aa: CASSLEGRIYGYTF

v_gene: TRBV28
j_gene: TRBJ2-1
abundance: -
d_gene: TRBD2
CDR3nt: TGTGCCAGCAGTTTAATAGCGGGAGGACCGAACGGTGAGCAGTTCTTC
CDR3aa: CASSLIAGGPNGEQFF

v_gene: TRBV7-6
j_gene: TRBJ2-7
abundance: -
d_gene: -
CDR3nt: TGTGCCAGCAGCGGGGGGATCACCTACGAGCAGTACTTC
CDR3aa: CASSGGITYEQYF

v_gene: TRBV18
j_gene: TRBJ1-5
abundance: -
d_gene: -
CDR3nt: TGTGCCAGCTCAGGGGTGGCGGGCGCACCTAATCAGCCCCAGCATTTT
CDR3aa: CASSGVAGAPNQPQHF

v_gene: TRBV19
j_gene: TRBJ1-2
abundance: -
d_gene: -
CDR3nt: TGTGCCAGTAGTTGGGGGGTAGCTAACTATGGCTACACCTTC
CDR3aa: CASSWGVANYGYTF

v_gene: TRBV28
j_gene: TRBJ1-5
abundance: once
d_gene: -
CDR3nt: TGTGCCAGCAGTGCCATGCAGGGCCGTCAGCCCCAGCATTTT
CDR3aa: CASSAMQGRQPQHF

v_gene: TRBV5-6
j_gene: TRBJ2-7
abundance: -
d_gene: -
CDR3nt: TGTGCCAGCAGCTTGACAGTCCTAAGCTCCTACGAGCAGTACTTC
CDR3aa: CASSLTVLSSYEQYF

v_gene: TRBV7-9
j_gene: TRBJ2-7
abundance: -
d_gene: -
CDR3nt: TGTGCCAGCAGCTTAGTATCGGACACCGAGCAGTACTTC
CDR3aa: CASSLVSDTEQYF

v_gene: TRBV30
j_gene: TRBJ1-5
abundance: few
d_gene: -
CDR3nt: TGTGCCTGGACGCCGAGGGGTTTGAGCAATCAGCCCCAGCATTTT
CDR3aa: CAWTPRGLSNQPQHF

v_gene: TRBV7-9
j_gene: TRBJ2-3
abundance: -
d_gene: -
CDR3nt: TGTGCCAGCAGCTTAGAGACTAGTCGGAGTACGCAGTATTTT
CDR3aa: CASSLETSRSTQYF

v_gene: TRBV5-4
j_gene: TRBJ1-4
abundance: -
d_gene: -
CDR3nt: TGTGCCAGCAGCTTAGGAGGGGTAAATGAAAAACTGTTTTTT
CDR3aa: CASSLGGVNEKLFF

v_gene: TRBV7-2
j_gene: TRBJ1-5
abundance: few
d_gene: -
CDR3nt: TGTGCCAGCAGCCGGACTCTGGCGGGCAATCAGCCCCAGCATTTT
CDR3aa: CASSRTLAGNQPQHF

v_gene: TRBV13
j_gene: TRBJ2-3
abundance: -
d_gene: TRBD2
CDR3nt: TGTGCCAGCAGCTCTGGACTAGCGGGTCCCAGCACAGATACGCAGTATTTT
CDR3aa: CASSSGLAGPSTDTQYF

v_gene: TRBV9
j_gene: TRBJ1-3
abundance: -
d_gene: -
CDR3nt: TGTGCCAGCAGCGTAGGGACAGACAACACCATATATTTT
CDR3aa: CASSVGTDNTIYF

v_gene: TRBV6-5
j_gene: TRBJ1-5
abundance: -
d_gene: -
CDR3nt: TGTGCCAGCAGCAGGGGATTCAATCAGCCCCAGCATTTT
CDR3aa: CASSRGFNQPQHF

v_gene: TRBV15
j_gene: TRBJ1-5
abundance: -
d_gene: -
CDR3nt: TGTGCCACCAACCCAGGGCTAACCGGTCAGCCCCAGCATTTT
CDR3aa: CATNPGLTGQPQHF

v_gene: TRBV11-2
j_gene: TRBJ2-1
abundance: many
d_gene: -
CDR3nt: TGTGCCAGCAGCTTAACGGGAGACTACAATGAGCAGTTCTTC
CDR3aa: CASSLTGDYNEQFF

v_gene: TRBV7-8
j_gene: TRBJ2-2
abundance: -
d_gene: TRBD2
CDR3nt: TGTGCCAGCAGCCTATATAGCGGGAGGAACACCGGGGAGCTGTTTTTT
CDR3aa: CASSLYSGRNTGELFF

v_gene: TRBV4-2
j_gene: TRBJ2-7
abundance: few
d_gene: TRBD2
CDR3nt: TGTGCCAGCAGCCAAGAGGCGGGAGAGGCATACGAGCAGTACTTC
CDR3aa: CASSQEAGEAYEQYF

v_gene: TRBV6-5
j_gene: TRBJ1-2
abundance: -
d_gene: -
CDR3nt: TGTGCCAGCAGTATTACGGGGAAAGCAAACTATGGCTACACCTTC
CDR3aa: CASSITGKANYGYTF

v_gene: TRBV9
j_gene: TRBJ1-2
abundance: many
d_gene: TRBD1
CDR3nt: TGTGCCAGCAGCCGGACAGGGGTCGGCTACACCTTC
CDR3aa: CASSRTGVGYTF

v_gene: TRBV2
j_gene: TRBJ2-4
abundance: -
d_gene: -
CDR3nt: TGTGCCAGCAGTGTTTTGACAGCCAAAAACATTCAGTACTTC
CDR3aa: CASSVLTAKNIQYF

v_gene: TRBV7-2
j_gene: TRBJ2-5
abundance: -
d_gene: TRBD2
CDR3nt: TGTGCCAGCATACTAGCGGGGCCCGGGGCCCAGTACTTC
CDR3aa: CASILAGPGAQYF

v_gene: TRBV29-1
j_gene: TRBJ2-2
abundance: -
d_gene: TRBD1
CDR3nt: TGCAGCGGACGACTACGGCAGGGGGCGGATGCCGGGGAGCTGTTTTTT
CDR3aa: CSGRLRQGADAGELFF

v_gene: TRBV5-4
j_gene: TRBJ1-2
abundance: once
d_gene: TRBD1
CDR3nt: TGTGCCAGCAGCGGGGGACAGACCCTTAGCGGCTACACCTTC
CDR3aa: CASSGGQTLSGYTF

v_gene: TRBV19
j_gene: TRBJ2-7
abundance: -
d_gene: TRBD1
CDR3nt: TGTGCCAGTAGTGTGGGACAGGAGTCCTACGAGCAGTACTTC
CDR3aa: CASSVGQESYEQYF

v_gene: TRBV5-4
j_gene: TRBJ2-3
abundance: -
d_gene: TRBD2
CDR3nt: TGTGCCAGCAGCTTGCGGGGGACTAGCGGGAGGACCCTCGGCACAGATACGCAGTATTTT
CDR3aa: CASSLRGTSGRTLGTDTQYF

v_gene: TRBV29-1
j_gene: TRBJ2-3
abundance: -
d_gene: TRBD2
CDR3nt: TGCAGCGCTAGCGGAGGGAGCACAGATACGCAGTATTTT
CDR3aa: CSASGGSTDTQYF

v_gene: TRBV13
j_gene: TRBJ2-7
abundance: -
d_gene: -
CDR3nt: TGTGCCAGCAGCGAGGGGGGGTCCTCCTACGAGCAGTACTTC
CDR3aa: CASSEGGSSYEQYF

v_gene: TRBV6-1
j_gene: TRBJ1-2
abundance: -
d_gene: TRBD1
CDR3nt: TGTGCCAGCAGTTCACCAGGGGGCCTAGGCTACACCTTC
CDR3aa: CASSSPGGLGYTF

v_gene: TRBV27
j_gene: TRBJ1-5
abundance: -
d_gene: TRBD1
CDR3nt: TGTGCCAGCAGTTTTCAGGGGGAGGCTCAGCCCCAGCATTTT
CDR3aa: CASSFQGEAQPQHF

v_gene: TRBV6-6
j_gene: TRBJ2-7
abundance: -
d_gene: -
CDR3nt: TGTGCCAGCAGACCCGCGAGTTTCTCCGAGCAGTACTTC
CDR3aa: CASRPASFSEQYF

v_gene: TRBV5-1
j_gene: TRBJ2-7
abundance: -
d_gene: TRBD2
CDR3nt: TGCGCCAGCAGCTTGGGACTAGCCTTGTCTTACGAGCAGTACTTC
CDR3aa: CASSLGLALSYEQYF

v_gene: TRBV4-3
j_gene: TRBJ1-5
abundance: -
d_gene: -
CDR3nt: TGCGCCAGCAGCCAAGATGCGCAGGGCTTGTATCAGCCCCAGCATTTT
CDR3aa: CASSQDAQGLYQPQHF

v_gene: TRBV19
j_gene: TRBJ2-5
abundance: -
d_gene: -
CDR3nt: TGTGCCAGTAGCCTTAACCACCTAGAGACCCAGTACTTC
CDR3aa: CASSLNHLETQYF

v_gene: TRBV4-1
j_gene: TRBJ2-3
abundance: few
d_gene: TRBD2
CDR3nt: TGCGCCAGCAGCCTGACTAGCGGGAGCGCAGATACGCAGTATTTT
CDR3aa: CASSLTSGSADTQYF

v_gene: TRBV7-3
j_gene: TRBJ1-1
abundance: many
d_gene: -
CDR3nt: TGTGCCAGCAGCTTAGTCCTACTCGGCGCGAACACTGAAGCTTTCTTT
CDR3aa: CASSLVLLGANTEAFF

v_gene: TRBV28
j_gene: TRBJ1-2
abundance: -
d_gene: TRBD1
CDR3nt: TGTGCCAGCAGTTTATCCAGGGGGGGTGGCTACACCTTC
CDR3aa: CASSLSRGGGYTF

v_gene: TRBV7-2
j_gene: TRBJ2-7
abundance: -
d_gene: -
CDR3nt: TGTGCCAGCAGCTTAAGGGGGGGGAACGAGAAGCAGTACTTC
CDR3aa: CASSLRGGNEKQYF